The present T cell receptor (beta chain) was sequenced within a study of cytomegalovirus exposure and HLA in healthy donors. As for this clone: The antigen is unknown.

The study, taken as a whole, reports: Whilst most TCR sequences proved rare, a subset of public TCRs occurred across many donors.

The CDR3 extends over 13 amino acids. Germline CDR1 and CDR2: KGHSH and LQKENI. The PCR was carried out with 60 Vbeta primers and 13 Jbeta primers. Only in-frame clones appear in the TCRdb table, and some are missing; sequencing was by immunoSEQ multiplex PCR. The sample carries more than 140,000 clones, 77% recorded once. The sample consisted of PBMCs. This chain connects TRBV18 to TRBJ2-5; 8 bases map to TRBD1. The J call may be in error: the DNA end matches TRBJ2-7 better. This clonotype was sampled from a female donor in good health and CMV-seronegative. The CDR3, as DNA: TGTGCCAGCTTAGGACAGGGTTCCTACGAGCAGTACTTC. This gives the protein CASLGQGSYEQYF.